This TCR beta chain originates from a study of cytomegalovirus exposure and HLA in healthy donors (dated by TCRdb to about 2017). Some background on the complete study: According to a later analysis, the approximately 130 validation repertoires were produced on the same platform as the roughly 700 repertoires of the first cohort. A separate validation cohort of roughly 110 different subjects was used in addition to the 666-subject first cohort. The study was designed to test whether signatures of past pathogen exposure could be identified by cataloging public T cell receptors. To predict cytomegalovirus infection status, the study combined high-throughput TCR immunosequencing, statistical association of individual TCRs with disease status, and machine learning.

The paper as a whole reports these results and caveats: In the study, approximately 160 TCR beta chains were listed as associated with cytomegalovirus. A few of the identified cytomegalovirus-associated TCR beta chains were confirmed in vitro to be specific for cytomegalovirus antigens. A later analysis lacked HLA typing for the validation cohort, so it scored co-occurrence in that cohort across all 110 or so repertoires. The authors suggested that the approach could potentially be extended to other disease states and immunological phenotypes. A later analysis found that TCRs clustered in the first cohort also tended to co-occur in the 120 validation repertoires, with about 94% of cluster scores above 0. The classifier was reported to diagnose cytomegalovirus status with high specificity and sensitivity in both the original cohort and the validation cohort. Most TCR sequences were observed very rarely across donors, whereas some public TCRs were present in many individuals.

CDR1 and CDR2 (SGHNT, YYREEE) derive from the germline V gene (reference sequence). From V the trimming removes 6 bases and from J it removes 0 bases, while the gene matches leave 16 bases of the junction unaccounted for. Measured from the cysteine to the phenylalanine, the CDR3 is 18 residues long. Only the CDR3 region is kept as DNA, spanning 54 bases read in frame from base 1. The donors were included in the validation cohort of over a hundred subjects, a group kept apart from the approximately 700-subject first cohort. Receptor libraries were prepared by the immunoSEQ multiplex PCR assay. The authors' analysis ran thus. A statistical classification framework was developed to diagnose cytomegalovirus status using the catalog of TCR beta chain sequences. The table comes from immuneACCESS by way of TCRdb, which keeps in-frame sequences with V and J called. Part of the clones is missing from these tables; in studies checked, under half for an unresolved V gene and the rest for unknown reasons. The V and J calls and clone size are taken from that table; D and trimming were inferred from the DNA. Across this sample there are over 120,000 clones, with 85% to 95% seen only once. About 2% of the sample is held by the ten biggest clonotypes.

Points on this clone: Its target antigen remains unknown. Within one base of it there is no much larger clone, and no base qualities were kept.

This receptor was taken from a man aged 18-30 years in good health and CMV-seropositive. The V gene is TRBV5-4 and the J gene is TRBJ1-2; 8 bases in between match TRBD1. The specimen was PBMCs. The CDR3 sequence is CASTRGGTGVGANYGYTF. The DNA sequence is TGTGCCAGCACCCGGGGTGGGACAGGAGTTGGGGCTAACTATGGCTACACCTTC.